The clone carrying this TCR beta chain appeared a few times. Its antigen is unknown. The data originate from a study of T cells in tumors after PD-1 blockade. Study as a whole: Patients had no prior checkpoint blockade, systemic immunosuppressants, or anti-cancer therapy within 4 weeks. Mean per tumor sample: 25,000 or so templates (roughly 554-100,000), 5,000 to 7,500 unique clonotypes. Each patient got pembrolizumab 200 mg every 3 weeks or cemiplimab 350 mg every 2 weeks. Notes on the study in general: Peripheral recruitment is suggested, as some novel exhausted tumor clones were in pre-treatment blood.

Data came from immunoSEQ multiplex PCR; TCRdb stores just in-frame clones and leaves some out. The data contain roughly 1,800 clones, just under 75% of them seen just once; the ten biggest clones take up around 12%. The CDR3 has 10 amino acids. Germline-derived CDR1 and CDR2 are SQVTM and ANQGSEA. Trimming left V 3 bases short and J 8 bases short, with 7 bases between. As to time point: second of two pre-therapy site-matched biopsies around 2 months apart. This chain joins TRBV29-1 and TRBJ1-1; D gene ambiguous. This receptor was obtained from a human donor with basal cell carcinoma. The source material was tumor tissue, sampled before anti-PD-1 treatment. CDR3 sequence (DNA): TGCAGCGTTGATCTGGGAGAAGCTTTCTTT. Translating gives CSVDLGEAFF.